This T cell receptor beta chain is from a study of T cell responses to AZD1222 COVID-19 vaccine. Study as a whole: Second-dose timings of about 4 or about 12 weeks were pooled. Study outcomes and limitations: Reportedly, nearly half of unique spike TCRs recognized epitopes outside B.1.351/B.1.1.7 mutations.

About this clone: Its target is unknown.

Germline CDR1 is SGHRS and CDR2 is YFSETQ. This CDR3 has 15 residues. The V and J ends lost 3 bases and 4 bases, in that order; junction bases with no gene match: 7. The data were produced by immunoSEQ multiplex PCR, yet TCRdb's version contains in-frame clones alone and is incomplete. The table includes tens of thousands of clones, roughly 84% detected once. The chain links TRBV5-1 to TRBJ2-7; the match to TRBD2 covers 10 bases. This clonotype originated in an adult in good health. The starting material was peripheral blood, obtained on day 0 of AZD1222 vaccination. The CDR3 DNA is TGCGCCAGCAGCTCCCCACTAGCGGGGAGGTACGAGCAGTACTTC. Translated: CASSSPLAGRYEQYF.